A selection of T cell receptor beta chains follows, all from one sample in a study of early T cells in non-severe SARS-CoV-2 infection. TCRdb re-analysed the 5' RACE reads in MiXCR, keeping a single row per CDR3 protein. The data contain fewer than 65,000 distinct CDR3 sequences, about 9.3% of them singletons. Source material: whole blood. These receptors all stem from an adult who was a healthcare worker with PCR-confirmed SARS-CoV-2 infection or an uninfected control (not recorded which). CDR3s include the opening cysteine and the closing phenylalanine or tryptophan. Each record gives: CDR3 protein, V gene, clone size, CDR3 length. Some rows mark clone size as missing; the rest say once, few, many or name a class of expanded clone.

CASSFRTASTDTQYF TRBV12-3/TRBV12-4 few 15
CASSDSGVPDTQYF TRBV6-4 few 14
CASSQGPENTEAFF TRBV7-9 - 14
CASSAKGGGNTEAFF TRBV6-1 few 15
CASRVEAGYTEAFF TRBV5-1 - 14
CASSDDEYTEAFF TRBV9 - 13
CASSLEGYNSPLHF TRBV11-2 few 14
CSVDGAGDNYGYTF TRBV29-1 - 14
CASSGTDRARGTGELFF TRBV10-1 few 17
CASSFSRDNEQFF TRBV5-1 - 13
CASGPGRLRNTIYF TRBV12-5 few 14
CASRLMGNLVPSGANVLTF TRBV6-5 many 19
CASSLSGTDTQYF TRBV7-7 - 13
CASSTASTTSGGRGQYF TRBV7-2 - 17
CASSFQANTEAFF TRBV5-4 few 13
CASSSADRRPTDTQYF TRBV5-5 - 16
CASSLLHRDRGAFF TRBV3-1 - 14
CSARETSGPDTQYF TRBV20-1 - 14
CASSSPLAGELFF TRBV7-2 many 13
CASSLGSGGKADTQYF TRBV5-4 many 16
CSVSKNRGEVIPDTEAFF TRBV29-1 few 18
CASSLFVQSSTDTQYF TRBV5-5 - 16
CSASGMSELFEKLFF TRBV20-1 many 15
CASSLVDTQYF TRBV7-9 many 11
CASSVVGGETQYF TRBV9 many 13
CSAQDASGSDTQYF TRBV20-1 many 14
CSAQTTGISETQYF TRBV29-1 - 14
CASSGQGAGNQPQHF TRBV6-6 - 15
CASSQLYGSMPLHF TRBV4-2 few 14
CASSAFSSGANVLTF TRBV9 many 15
CSAENRGILGYTF TRBV20-1 - 13
CASKPTGSGPATWNTIYF TRBV6-2/TRBV6-3 - 18
CASNHREGRNTEAFF TRBV23-1 - 15
CASSPTGDTGELFF TRBV9 few 14
CASSPIRETQYF TRBV7-7 few 12
CASSQDLAGPGNTIYF TRBV3-1 - 16
CASSILSDMNTEAFF TRBV5-1 - 15
CASSTRQGTTQYF TRBV6-5 many 13
CASSWIWGEEKLFF TRBV28 many 14
CASSAGLVDTQYF TRBV14 - 13
CASSFSGGTGELFF TRBV28 many 14
CAWSPPGELFF TRBV30 few 11
CSATRGRPADTQYF TRBV20-1 - 14
CASRNPGANTEAFF TRBV6-2/TRBV6-3 many 14
CASRVFGDSPLHF TRBV12-3/TRBV12-4 - 13
CASSPPGGRAKNIQYF TRBV7-2 few 16
CAISRPPGLAGGPDTQYF TRBV10-3 few 18
CASSPPLTNTEAFF TRBV18 - 14
CSARDPIREHLAFF TRBV20-1 many 14
CASSLGARPETQYF TRBV7-2 - 14
CASSLAGMTQYF TRBV5-1 few 12
CASSYRVVF TRBV6-2/TRBV6-3 few 9
CASSLRDRGLEAGELFF TRBV7-6 large 17
CASSSPAGELFF TRBV5-1 few 12
CAISVNRDYGYTF TRBV10-3 few 13
CASSPPIKDRVRGRETQYF TRBV4-1 few 19
CASSPGQGETQYF TRBV18 many 13